These T cell receptor beta chains were read from a single sample in a study of cytomegalovirus exposure and HLA in healthy donors. The table came from immunoSEQ multiplex PCR; TCRdb's copy has only in-frame clones and leaves some out. The table has 150,000 to 160,000 clones, 79% seen once; the top ten hold less than 10%. The sequencing sample was made of PBMCs. The source of these receptors is a young man in good health and CMV-seropositive. The CDR3 runs from the conserved cysteine through the conserved F or W. A D gene is named only where the DNA matches it firmly. Rows give clone size only sometimes, using once, few, many, or a class for an expanded clone.

j_gene	abundance	len	d_gene	v_gene	CDR3aa	CDR3nt
TRBJ2-7	-	15	-	TRBV27	CASSLYENGAYEQYF	TGTGCCAGCAGTTTATATGAAAACGGAGCCTACGAGCAGTACTTC
TRBJ2-5	-	16	TRBD1	TRBV30	CAWGVPGQGWEETQYF	TGTGCCTGGGGGGTACCGGGACAGGGGTGGGAAGAGACCCAGTACTTC
TRBJ2-1	-	15	TRBD2	TRBV11-2	CASSLLAGQYNEQFF	TGTGCCAGCAGCTTGTTAGCGGGACAATACAATGAGCAGTTCTTC
TRBJ2-1	-	12	-	TRBV19	CASRGSGYEQFF	TGTGCCAGTAGGGGTTCGGGGTATGAGCAGTTCTTC
TRBJ2-1	-	12	-	TRBV6-6	CASSRETNEQFF	TGTGCCAGCAGTCGGGAGACCAATGAGCAGTTCTTC
TRBJ1-2	-	16	-	TRBV9	CASSGHPGQKSYGYTF	TGTGCCAGCAGCGGCCACCCGGGACAAAAATCCTATGGCTACACCTTC
TRBJ2-2	-	18	TRBD2	TRBV4-3	CASSQEWLAGGRGGELFF	TGCGCCAGCAGCCAAGAGTGGCTAGCGGGGGGGCGAGGCGGGGAGCTGTTTTTT
TRBJ1-6	-	16	-	TRBV4-1	CASSREYSSYNSPLHF	TGCGCCAGCAGCCGAGAGTATAGCTCCTATAATTCACCCCTCCACTTT
TRBJ2-2	-	17	-	TRBV27	CASSLSSSLVYTGELFF	TGTGCCAGCAGTTTATCCTCCTCACTAGTATACACCGGGGAGCTGTTTTTT
TRBJ1-1	-	15	-	TRBV14	CASSQEVGGGTEAFF	TGTGCCAGCAGCCAAGAGGTGGGGGGGGGAACTGAAGCTTTCTTT
TRBJ1-4	once	15	TRBD1	TRBV19	CASTWQGQGNEKLFF	TGTGCCAGTACCTGGCAGGGACAGGGGAATGAAAAACTGTTTTTT
TRBJ1-1	-	14	-	TRBV2	CASSERVGSTEAFF	TGTGCCAGCAGTGAACGGGTAGGGAGCACTGAAGCTTTCTTT
TRBJ1-2	few	15	-	TRBV19	CASSPVRRGDYGYTF	TGTGCCAGTAGTCCGGTACGGAGGGGAGACTATGGCTACACCTTC
TRBJ2-1	-	13	TRBD2	TRBV27	CASNPSGRNEQFF	TGTGCCAGCAATCCTAGCGGGAGAAATGAGCAGTTCTTC
TRBJ1-5	few	15	TRBD1	TRBV19	CASSTGEYSNQPQHF	TGTGCCAGTAGCACAGGGGAGTATAGCAATCAGCCCCAGCATTTT
TRBJ1-1	-	15	-	TRBV6-5	CASSSASGGITEAFF	TGTGCCAGCAGTTCCGCGAGTGGAGGGATCACTGAAGCTTTCTTT
TRBJ2-7	-	11	-	TRBV29-1	CSGRLGGEQYF	TGCAGCGGGCGACTCGGGGGCGAGCAGTACTTC
TRBJ1-5	-	18	-	TRBV7-6	CASSPYQVGVYSNQPQHF	TGTGCCAGCAGCCCCTATCAAGTAGGGGTTTATAGCAATCAGCCCCAGCACTTT
TRBJ1-5	few	14	-	TRBV4-3	CASSQEEGRQPQHF	TGCGCCAGCAGCCAAGAGGAGGGTCGTCAGCCCCAGCATTTT
TRBJ1-5	-	16	-	TRBV5-6	CASSHMGGGSNQPQHF	TGTGCCAGCAGTCATATGGGGGGGGGAAGCAATCAGCCCCAGCATTTT
TRBJ2-3	-	13	-	TRBV5-4	CASKEGGTDTQYF	TGTGCCAGCAAGGAGGGAGGCACAGATACGCAGTATTTT
TRBJ2-7	-	13	TRBD2	TRBV9	CASSVGQGGEQYF	TGTGCCAGCAGCGTAGGGCAGGGAGGGGAGCAGTACTTC
TRBJ2-5	-	14	TRBD2	TRBV4-3	CASSQTGGRETQYF	TGCGCCAGCAGCCAGACGGGGGGGAGGGAGACCCAGTACTTC
TRBJ1-4	once	14	TRBD1	TRBV7-9	CASSGRGQKEKLFF	TGTGCCAGCAGCGGACGGGGACAGAAAGAAAAACTGTTTTTT
TRBJ2-1	few	13	TRBD1	TRBV2	CASNRDSYNEQFF	TGTGCCAGCAACCGGGACAGCTACAATGAGCAGTTCTTC
TRBJ1-1	few	16	-	TRBV2	CASSDDVGRMNTEAFF	TGTGCCAGCAGTGATGATGTGGGGCGGATGAACACTGAAGCTTTCTTT
TRBJ1-5	once	16	TRBD1	TRBV15	CATSRAGGQGNQPQHF	TGTGCCACCAGCAGAGCCGGAGGACAGGGCAATCAGCCCCAGCATTTT
TRBJ1-6	-	14	-	TRBV7-3	CASGTGSPNSPLHF	TGTGCCAGCGGCACAGGCTCTCCTAATTCACCCCTCCACTTT
TRBJ1-5	-	19	TRBD1	TRBV28	CASSPRPGTGGGGNQPQHF	TGTGCCAGCAGTCCCCGTCCCGGGACAGGGGGCGGGGGCAATCAGCCCCAGCATTTT
TRBJ2-7	-	14	-	TRBV25-1	CASHPGTTTYEQYF	TGTGCCAGCCATCCCGGGACAACAACCTACGAGCAGTACTTC
TRBJ1-3	-	15	-	TRBV19	CASSPGHLSGNTIYF	TGTGCCAGTAGCCCGGGACACCTCTCTGGAAACACCATATATTTT
TRBJ2-7	few	13	-	TRBV18	CASSLRQGYEQYF	TGTGCCAGCTCACTCAGACAAGGCTACGAGCAGTACTTC
TRBJ1-2	-	15	-	TRBV7-9	CASSSNVLGGYGYTF	TGTGCCAGCAGCTCCAACGTACTAGGGGGCTATGGCTACACCTTC
TRBJ2-3	-	15	-	TRBV30	CAWSGSGHHADTQYF	TGTGCCTGGAGTGGCTCGGGACACCACGCAGATACGCAGTATTTT
TRBJ1-5	-	13	-	TRBV7-2	CASSLERSQPQHF	TGTGCCAGCAGCTTAGAAAGGAGTCAGCCCCAGCATTTT
TRBJ2-5	-	15	TRBD1	TRBV6-5	CASSSQGLGTETQYF	TGTGCCAGCAGTTCACAGGGGCTCGGGACGGAGACCCAGTACTTC
TRBJ1-3	-	13	-	TRBV29-1	CSVDTSPGNTIYF	TGCAGCGTTGATACCAGTCCTGGAAACACCATATATTTT
TRBJ2-5	-	14	TRBD2	TRBV5-1	CASSPGLAGETQYF	TGCGCCAGCAGCCCGGGACTAGCAGGGGAGACCCAGTACTTC
TRBJ2-5	-	14	TRBD1	TRBV9	CASSVGGQGETQYF	TGTGCCAGCAGCGTAGGGGGACAGGGAGAGACCCAGTACTTC
TRBJ2-7	-	14	TRBD1	TRBV6-6	CASSYQGQGYEQYF	TGTGCCAGCAGTTACCAGGGACAGGGCTACGAGCAGTACTTC
TRBJ1-2	-	14	-	TRBV6-1	CASSDYSGAYGYTF	TGTGCCAGCAGCGATTACTCTGGAGCGTATGGCTACACCTTC
TRBJ1-5	few	13	-	TRBV14	CASSLTGPGPQHF	TGTGCCAGCAGCCTAACAGGGCCTGGGCCCCAGCATTTT
TRBJ1-1	-	14	-	TRBV19	CASSSPGGSIKAFF	TGTGCCAGTAGTTCCCCGGGAGGGTCAATAAAAGCTTTCTTT
TRBJ2-3	few	14	TRBD2	TRBV10-1	CASSEAGGLGTQYF	TGCGCCAGCAGTGAGGCGGGAGGTCTAGGTACGCAGTATTTT
TRBJ2-3	-	13	-	TRBV30	CAWSVPTVYSQYF	TGTGCCTGGAGTGTCCCGACAGTTTATTCGCAGTATTTT
TRBJ2-3	-	16	-	TRBV18	CASSPVRRVGTDTQYF	TGTGCCAGCTCACCTGTACGCAGGGTTGGCACAGATACGCAGTATTTT
TRBJ1-3	-	14	TRBD1	TRBV18	CASSSKQGTYTIYF	TGTGCCAGCTCATCCAAACAGGGGACATACACCATATATTTT
TRBJ1-1	-	16	-	TRBV5-5	CASSHPGRGMNTEAFF	TGTGCCAGCAGCCACCCAGGCAGGGGCATGAACACTGAAGCTTTCTTT
TRBJ1-4	once	14	-	TRBV6-5	CASRPGFSAEKLFF	TGTGCCAGCAGGCCGGGTTTCTCCGCTGAAAAACTGTTTTTT
TRBJ1-2	once	12	-	TRBV7-2	CASSFHDRTVTF	TGTGCCAGCAGCTTCCACGACAGGACGGTTACCTTC
TRBJ2-7	few	16	TRBD1	TRBV2	CASSSTVGQRSYEQYF	TGTGCCAGCAGCTCGACTGTGGGACAGCGCTCCTACGAGCAGTACTTC
TRBJ2-3	-	17	TRBD2	TRBV4-2	CASSQDLVGGNTDTQYF	TGTGCCAGCAGCCAAGATCTTGTGGGGGGGAACACAGATACGCAGTATTTT
TRBJ2-7	-	14	-	TRBV27	CASSSAAPPYEQYF	TGTGCCAGCAGTTCTGCAGCGCCCCCCTACGAGCAGTACTTC